Shown below are 9 T cell receptor beta chains from a single sample sequenced in a study. TCRdb's copy holds only in-frame clones and misses some; the assay was immunoSEQ multiplex PCR. The data show some 68,000 clones, 93% seen once. Sequences were obtained from PBMCs. The receptors were gathered from a man aged 35 to 55 with rheumatoid arthritis.

The CDR3: CASSYNRDLTNYGYTF. The CDR3 nucleotides are TGTGCCAGCAGTTACAACCGGGACCTAACTAACTATGGCTACACCTTC. The chain couples TRBV6-5 to TRBJ1-2, with a tentative D call TRBD1 (5 bases). The CDR3 runs 16 residues. Trimming shortened V by 2 bases and J by 0 bases, and 13 bases separated the two germline ends. CDR1 and CDR2 (germline): MNHEY, SVGAGI.

This clone was seen just once. The chain uses TRBV5-1 and TRBJ2-7; TRBD2 aligns across 14 bases. The CDR3 spans 16 residues. CDR1 and CDR2 (germline): SGHRS, YFSETQ. V shed 4 bases and J 5 bases; nucleotides not matched to a gene: 8. The CDR3 spells CASSPVGLAGVNEQYF. CDR3 sequence (DNA): TGCGCCAGCAGCCCGGTGGGACTAGCGGGAGTCAACGAGCAGTACTTC.

The chain carries TRBV5-6 and TRBJ2-3, with 10 bases that match TRBD2. CDR1 is SGHDT, CDR2 YYEEEE, per germline. The CDR3 is 16 amino acids. V shed 2 bases and J 4 bases; nucleotides not matched to a gene: 7. The CDR3 is CASSFFKREGADTQYF. CDR3 DNA: TGTGCCAGCAGCTTCTTCAAGCGGGAGGGTGCAGATACGCAGTATTTT.

The rearrangement joins TRBV27 to TRBJ1-1; D is ambiguous. From germline, CDR1 is MNHEY and CDR2 SMNVEV (reference sequence). Trimming stripped 2 bases from V and 0 bases from J, with 10 bases between. The length of the CDR3 is 15 residues. CDR3 region: CASSLAGNMNTEAFF. CDR3 in DNA: TGTGCCAGCAGTTTAGCGGGGAACATGAACACTGAAGCTTTCTTT.

The chain couples TRBV6-5 to TRBJ1-2; no reliable D call. The CDR3 consists of 14 residues. CDR1 is MNHEY, CDR2 SVGAGI, per germline. Trimming removed 6 bases at V and 8 bases at J, with 19 bases between. The CDR3 spells CASRPDRLKGGYTF. For the CDR3, the DNA is TGTGCCAGCAGACCGGACCGCCTTAAGGGCGGCTACACCTTC.

Comments on this clone: Compared with germline, one end of the junction differs, possibly owing to a read error. The V gene is TRBV30, the J gene TRBJ2-5; D is undetermined. This CDR3 region has 10 residues. CDR1 and CDR2 from the germline V gene are GTSNPN and SVGIG (reference sequence). Written as DNA, the CDR3 is TGTGCCTGTAGTGAAGAGATCCAGTACTTC. Its protein product is CACSEEIQYF.

The V gene is TRBV4-3, the J gene TRBJ2-1; tentatively, D is TRBD1 (6 bases). There are 15 residues in the CDR3. V lost 1 base and J lost 10, with 17 bases in between. Per the germline V gene, CDR1 is LGHNA and CDR2 is YSLEER. CDR3 DNA: TGCGCCAGCAGCCAAGTTGCCACAGGGTTAAGAGAGCAGTTCTTC. As protein: CASSQVATGLREQFF.

The V and J genes are TRBV6-5 and TRBJ2-3; 8 positions agree with TRBD2. The CDR3 spans 15 residues. The V gene's germline CDR1 is MNHEY and CDR2 SVGAGI. After removal of 0 bases from V and 6 bases from J, the junction contained 5 bases not matched to a gene. In DNA, the CDR3 is TGTGCCAGCAGTTACTCCGGGAGGGTCGGTGATACGCAGTATTTT. Translating gives CASSYSGRVGDTQYF.

The chain has TRBV7-9 and TRBJ1-5; D not resolved. This CDR3 comprises 17 residues. CDR1 is SEHNR, CDR2 FQNEAQ, per germline (reference sequence). Trimming left V 1 base short and J 0 bases short, with 13 bases between. In DNA form, the CDR3 reads TGTGCCAGCAGCTTAGGACGGGAAGAGTATAGCAATCAGCCCCAGCATTTT. It encodes CASSLGREEYSNQPQHF.